This T cell receptor (beta chain) was found in a study of Graves' ophthalmopathy and Graves' hyperthyroidism. There are a few counts of this clonotype. Amplifying from RNA transcripts, the study obtained TCR beta CDR3 regions. First-round RT-PCR employed HTBI primers, with a second-round multiplex PCR after it. TCRdb ran MiXCR on the multiplex PCR reads and lists one entry per CDR3 protein. The data contain 500,000 to 700,000 distinct CDR3 sequences, 39% of them singletons. Aged 18 to 65, the patients with hyperthyroidism had under 2 months' duration and were newly diagnosed. Other autoimmune diseases, uncontrolled infections, pregnancy or lactation led to the exclusion of patients. This CDR3 region has 14 residues. Germline V gene lookup returns CDR1 MNHEY and CDR2 SVGAGI. V dropped 7 bases and J dropped 0 bases, with 12 bases sitting between them.

V usage is TRBV6-5 and J usage is TRBJ1-1, with D possibly being TRBD1 (6 bases). Sequencing was done on a sample of peripheral blood or thyroid tissue (not recorded which). This TCR came from an adult man with Graves' hyperthyroidism. The CDR3, as DNA: TGTGCCAGCATCAAGGACAGCATGAACACTGAAGCTTTCTTT. Its translation: CASIKDSMNTEAFF.